What follows are 10 T cell receptor beta chains derived from one specimen sequenced in a study of vaccination effects on CD4 cells after COVID-19 (dated by TCRdb to between 2020 and 2023). Library creation used the immunoSEQ multiplex PCR assay. The table was pulled from immuneACCESS by TCRdb, which kept in-frame rearrangements only. Such tables lose some clones; where checked, under half of the loss comes from unresolved V genes, and the rest has no known cause. The sample table holds approximately 46,000 clones, of which about 70% were seen once. Jointly, the top ten make up roughly 9.4% of the sample. The antigens of these receptors remain unknown. After more than 9 days of culture, CD4+ T cells were isolated with the EasySep CD4+ T cell isolation kit. Source: CD4+ T cells from PBMCs cultured without peptide, taken before COVID-19 vaccination. The receptor set was obtained from a human donor who had a prior SARS-CoV-2 infection.

The V call is TRBV7-9, the J call TRBJ1-1; D is undetermined. V was cut by 1 base and J by 1 base, with 13 bases left in between. The CDR3 runs to 16 residues. The V gene's germline CDR1 is SEHNR and CDR2 FQNEAQ (reference sequence). Written as DNA, the CDR3 is TGTGCCAGCAGCTTAGAGGGCCTAGTGGGGAACACTGAAGCTTTCTTT. It is translated as CASSLEGLVGNTEAFF.

The chain uses TRBV7-2 and TRBJ1-5, with D possibly matching TRBD1 (5 bases). Deletions cut 1 base from V and 5 bases from J, with 12 bases between. The V gene's germline CDR1 is SGHTA and CDR2 FQGNSA. The CDR3 is made up of 15 amino acids. The CDR3 region is CASSLDGAPYQPQHF. DNA for the CDR3: TGTGCCAGCAGCTTAGACGGGGCCCCTTATCAGCCCCAGCATTTT.

This clone was seen a few times. In DNA form, the CDR3 reads TGTGCCAGCAGACGAGGGCGCGACACTGAAGCTTTCTTT. Translated: CASRRGRDTEAFF. The rearrangement joins TRBV25-1 to TRBJ1-1; D not resolved. V gave up 6 bases and J gave up 3 bases, with 11 bases separating them. Germline V gene lookup returns CDR1 MGHDK and CDR2 SYGVNS. This CDR3 comprises 13 residues.

This chain joins TRBV24-1 and TRBJ2-5; the D is unclear. CDR3 length equals 16 residues. The V gene's germline CDR1 is KGHDR and CDR2 SFDVKD. Between the trimmed V and J ends, which lost 3 bases and 2 bases, there was a span of 15 bases. CDR3 in amino acids: CATSDIGQVGQETQYF. CDR3 in DNA: TGTGCCACCAGTGATATCGGGCAGGTCGGACAAGAGACCCAGTACTTC.

The rearrangement links TRBV4-1 to TRBJ1-3; D is unclear. The length of the CDR3 is 15 residues. V lost 0 bases and J 2 bases, leaving 8 bases between the germline ends. Germline V gene lookup returns CDR1 MGHRA and CDR2 YSYEKL. The CDR3 sequence: CASSQEFTAGNTIYF. CDR3 nucleotides: TGCGCCAGCAGCCAAGAGTTCACGGCTGGAAACACCATATATTTT.

V gene TRBV6-2 or TRBV6-3 combines with J gene TRBJ2-7; weak D call: TRBD2 (5 bases). Germline CDR1 MNHEY, CDR2 SVGEGT. This CDR3 has 16 amino acids. The germline V and J ends were trimmed by 0 bases and 1 base, with 13 bases remaining between them. CDR3 nucleotide sequence: TGTGCCAGCAGTTACTCGAGTACGGGGAGTTCCTACGAGCAGTACTTC. Its protein is CASSYSSTGSSYEQYF.

The gene calls are TRBV7-3 and TRBJ2-2; possibly TRBD2 for D (6 bases). Trimming left V 3 bases short and J 5 bases short, with 19 bases between. Germline V gives CDR1 SGHTA, CDR2 FQGTGA. This CDR3 has 17 residues. DNA of the CDR3: TGTGCCAGCAGCTTTCCTCCCTCCGGGAGTGGTACCGGGGAGCTGTTTTTT. Translated: CASSFPPSGSGTGELFF.

The CDR3 bases are TGTGCCAGCAGCTTGGGATGGAACACTGAAGCTTTCTTT. This sequence encodes CASSLGWNTEAFF. The chain carries TRBV7-9 and TRBJ1-1; no clear D. Trimming removed 3 bases from V and 1 base from J, with 6 bases in between. The germline V gene encodes CDR1 SEHNR and CDR2 FQNEAQ (reference sequence). The CDR3 runs 13 residues.

This clone is labeled medium-sized. V is TRBV12-3 or TRBV12-4 and J is TRBJ1-2; TRBD1 matches at 8 bases. This CDR3 comprises 12 residues. J was trimmed by 5 bases and V by 8 bases; bases with no gene match: 4. CDR3 loop: CASQGQAYGYTF. CDR3 nucleotides: TGTGCCAGCCAGGGACAGGCTTATGGCTACACCTTC.

The chain carries TRBV5-4 and TRBJ2-1; 10 nucleotides align to TRBD2. V shed 4 bases, J shed 6 bases, and the junction held 13 bases outside the gene matches. The CDR3 runs 17 residues. CDR1 SGHNT and CDR2 YYREEE come from the germline V gene (reference sequence). The CDR3 region is CASSRSGRGPGANEQFF. The CDR3 bases are TGTGCCAGCAGCCGGAGCGGGAGGGGTCCTGGTGCCAATGAGCAGTTCTTC.